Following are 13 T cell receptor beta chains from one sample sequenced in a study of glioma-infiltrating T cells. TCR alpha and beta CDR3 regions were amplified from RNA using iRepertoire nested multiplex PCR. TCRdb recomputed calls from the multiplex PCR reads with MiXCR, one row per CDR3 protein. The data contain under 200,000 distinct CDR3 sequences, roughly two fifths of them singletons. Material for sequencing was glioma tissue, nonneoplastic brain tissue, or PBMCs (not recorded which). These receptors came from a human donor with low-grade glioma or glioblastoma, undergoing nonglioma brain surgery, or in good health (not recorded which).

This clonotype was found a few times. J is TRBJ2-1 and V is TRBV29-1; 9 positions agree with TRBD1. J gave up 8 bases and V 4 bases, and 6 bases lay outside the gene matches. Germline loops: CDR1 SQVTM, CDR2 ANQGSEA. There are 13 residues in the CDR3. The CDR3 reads CSVGGQGGYEQFF. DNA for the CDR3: TGCAGCGTTGGGGGACAGGGAGGTTATGAGCAGTTCTTC.

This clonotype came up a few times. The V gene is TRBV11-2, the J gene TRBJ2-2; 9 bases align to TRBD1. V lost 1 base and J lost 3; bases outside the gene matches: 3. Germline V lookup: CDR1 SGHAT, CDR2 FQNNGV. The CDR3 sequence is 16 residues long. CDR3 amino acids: CASSLATGGHTGELFF. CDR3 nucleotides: TGTGCCAGCAGCTTAGCAACAGGGGGCCACACCGGGGAGCTGTTTTTT.

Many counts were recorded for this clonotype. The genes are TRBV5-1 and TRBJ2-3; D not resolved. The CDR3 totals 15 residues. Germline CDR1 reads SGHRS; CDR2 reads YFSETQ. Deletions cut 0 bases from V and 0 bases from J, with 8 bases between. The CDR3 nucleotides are TGCGCCAGCAGCTTGGACACAGATAGCACAGATACGCAGTATTTT. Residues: CASSLDTDSTDTQYF.

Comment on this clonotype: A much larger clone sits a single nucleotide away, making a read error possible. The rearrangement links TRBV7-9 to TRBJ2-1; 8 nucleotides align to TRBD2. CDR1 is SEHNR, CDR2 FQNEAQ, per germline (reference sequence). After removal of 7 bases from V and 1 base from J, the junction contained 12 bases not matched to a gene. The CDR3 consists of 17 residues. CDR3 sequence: CASTIAGPLHSYNEQFF. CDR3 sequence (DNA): TGTGCCAGCACTATAGCGGGACCTCTACATTCCTACAATGAGCAGTTCTTC.

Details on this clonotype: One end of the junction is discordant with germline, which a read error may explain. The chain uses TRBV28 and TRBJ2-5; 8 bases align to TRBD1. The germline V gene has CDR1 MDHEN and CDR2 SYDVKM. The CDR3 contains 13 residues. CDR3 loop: CASKTGGQETEYF. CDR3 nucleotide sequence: TGTGCCAGCAAAACAGGGGGTCAAGAGACCGAGTACTTC.

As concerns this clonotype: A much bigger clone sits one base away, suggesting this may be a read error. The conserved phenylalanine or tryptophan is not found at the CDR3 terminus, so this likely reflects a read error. CDR3 sequence reads: CAISEYRDQPQHL. The CDR3 bases are TGTGCCATCAGTGAGTACAGGGATCAGCCCCAGCATCTT. The V call is TRBV10-3, the J call TRBJ1-5; D possibly corresponds to TRBD1 (6 bases). This CDR3 has 13 residues. Trimming took 1 base from V and 5 from J, leaving 6 bases between them. Germline lookup yields CDR1 ENHRY and CDR2 SYGVKD.

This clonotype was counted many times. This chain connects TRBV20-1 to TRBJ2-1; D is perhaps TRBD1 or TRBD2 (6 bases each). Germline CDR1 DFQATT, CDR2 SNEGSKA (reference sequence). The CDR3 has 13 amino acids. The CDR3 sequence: CSGGEGGNNEQFF. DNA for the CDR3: TGCAGCGGGGGTGAAGGGGGGAACAATGAGCAGTTCTTC.

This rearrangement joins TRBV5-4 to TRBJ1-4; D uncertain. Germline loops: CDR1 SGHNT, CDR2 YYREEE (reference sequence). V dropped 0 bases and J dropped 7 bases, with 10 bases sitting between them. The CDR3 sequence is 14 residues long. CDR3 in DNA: TGTGCCAGCAGCTTGGAGGGCCGGGCTGAAAAACTGTTTTTT. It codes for CASSLEGRAEKLFF.

DNA of the CDR3: TGTGCCAGCAGCTTGATTCATGATACGCAGTATTTT. This sequence encodes CASSLIHDTQYF. The J gene is TRBJ2-3, the V gene TRBV5-4; no firm D call. V was cut by 1 base and J by 6 bases, with 6 bases left in between. The CDR3 runs to 12 residues. CDR1 and CDR2 (germline): SGHNT, YYREEE (reference sequence). The variable domain in full, with the rest retrieved from reference TRBV5-4 and TRBJ2-3, is ETGVTQSPTHLIKTRGQQVTLRCSSQSGHNTVSWYQQALGQGPQFIFQYYREEENGRGNFPPRFSGLQFPNYSSELNVNALELDDSALYLCASSLIHDTQYFGPGTRLTVL.

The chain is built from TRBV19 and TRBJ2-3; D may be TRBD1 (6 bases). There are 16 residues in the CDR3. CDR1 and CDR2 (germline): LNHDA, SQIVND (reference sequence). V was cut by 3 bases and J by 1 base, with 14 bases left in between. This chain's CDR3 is CASSMDGQPRTDTQYF. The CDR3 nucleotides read TGTGCCAGTAGTATGGACGGACAGCCCCGCACAGATACGCAGTATTTT.

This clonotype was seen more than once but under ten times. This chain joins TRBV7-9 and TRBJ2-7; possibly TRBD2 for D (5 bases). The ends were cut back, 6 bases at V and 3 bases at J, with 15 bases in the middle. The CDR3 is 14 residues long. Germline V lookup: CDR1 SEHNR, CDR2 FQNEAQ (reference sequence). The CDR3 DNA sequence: TGTGCCAGCAGTTCCCGAGTGGGAGACTACGAGCAGTACTTC. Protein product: CASSSRVGDYEQYF.

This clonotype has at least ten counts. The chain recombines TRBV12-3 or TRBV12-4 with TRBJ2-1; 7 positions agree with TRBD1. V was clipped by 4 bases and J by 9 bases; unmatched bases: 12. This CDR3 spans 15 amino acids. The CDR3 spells CASSSTKRYRGEQFF. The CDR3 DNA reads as TGTGCCAGCAGTTCAACCAAAAGATACAGGGGTGAGCAGTTCTTC.

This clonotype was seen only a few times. This CDR3 reads CASSSGTSAYEQYF. In DNA form, the CDR3 reads TGCGCCAGCAGCTCCGGGACTAGCGCTTACGAGCAGTACTTC. The chain joins TRBV4-1 to TRBJ2-7; TRBD2 aligns across 10 bases. V lost 5 bases and J lost 4; bases outside the gene matches: 5. Per the germline V gene, CDR1 is MGHRA and CDR2 is YSYEKL. The CDR3 has 14 residues.